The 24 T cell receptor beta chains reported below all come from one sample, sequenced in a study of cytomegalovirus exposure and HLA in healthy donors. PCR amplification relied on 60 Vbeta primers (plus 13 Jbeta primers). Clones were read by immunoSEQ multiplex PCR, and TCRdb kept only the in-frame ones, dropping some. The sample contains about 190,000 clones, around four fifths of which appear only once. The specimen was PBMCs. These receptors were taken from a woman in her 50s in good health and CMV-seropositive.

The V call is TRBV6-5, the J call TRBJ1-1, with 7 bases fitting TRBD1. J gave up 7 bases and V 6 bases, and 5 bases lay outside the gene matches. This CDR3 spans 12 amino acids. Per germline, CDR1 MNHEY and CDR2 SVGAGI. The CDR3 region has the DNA TGTGCCAGCAGCCAGACAGGGCGTGAAGCTTTCTTT. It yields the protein CASSQTGREAFF.

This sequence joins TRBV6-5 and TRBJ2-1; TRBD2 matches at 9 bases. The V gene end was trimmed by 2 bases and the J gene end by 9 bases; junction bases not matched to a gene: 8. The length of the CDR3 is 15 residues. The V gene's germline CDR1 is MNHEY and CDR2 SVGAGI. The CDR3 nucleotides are TGTGCCAGCAGTTACACCGGGACTAGCTATGGTGAGCAGTTCTTC. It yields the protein CASSYTGTSYGEQFF.

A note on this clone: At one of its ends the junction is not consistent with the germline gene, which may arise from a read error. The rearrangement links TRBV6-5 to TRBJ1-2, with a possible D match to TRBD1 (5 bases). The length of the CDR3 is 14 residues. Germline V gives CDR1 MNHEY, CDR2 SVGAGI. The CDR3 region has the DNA TGTGCCGGCAGTTACGCTCAGGGTCTATATGGCTACACCTTC. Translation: CAGSYAQGLYGYTF.

CDR3 amino acids: CASIESGGSGEAFF. CDR3 DNA: TGTGCCAGCATCGAAAGCGGGGGATCAGGTGAAGCTTTCTTT. The rearrangement links TRBV6-1 to TRBJ1-1, with D possibly matching TRBD1 (5 bases). The V gene lost 7 bases and the J gene lost 7 bases, with 19 bases spanning the gap. The CDR3 has 14 residues. Germline values: CDR1 MNHNS, CDR2 SASEGT.

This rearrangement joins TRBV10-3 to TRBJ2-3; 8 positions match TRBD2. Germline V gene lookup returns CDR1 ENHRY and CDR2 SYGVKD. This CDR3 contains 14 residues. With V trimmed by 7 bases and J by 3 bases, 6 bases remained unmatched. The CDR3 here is CAINRRGATDTQYF. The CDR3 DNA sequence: TGTGCCATCAACCGGCGGGGGGCGACAGATACGCAGTATTTT.

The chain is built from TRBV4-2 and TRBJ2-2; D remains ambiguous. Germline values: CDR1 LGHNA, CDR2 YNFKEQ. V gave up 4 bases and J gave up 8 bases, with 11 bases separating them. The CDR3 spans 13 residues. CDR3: CASSPRVSGELFF. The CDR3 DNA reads TGTGCCAGCAGCCCCCGGGTGTCGGGGGAGCTGTTTTTT.

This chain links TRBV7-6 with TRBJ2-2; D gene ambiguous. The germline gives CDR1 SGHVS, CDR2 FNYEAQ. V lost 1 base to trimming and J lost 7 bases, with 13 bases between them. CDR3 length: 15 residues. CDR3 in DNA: TGTGCCAGCAGCTTAGAGGCAGGTGATATCGGGGAGCTGTTTTTT. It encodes CASSLEAGDIGELFF.

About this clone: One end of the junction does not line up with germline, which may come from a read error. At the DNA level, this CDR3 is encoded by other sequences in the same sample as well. The CDR3 sequence is CASSLALSTEAFF. CDR3 in DNA: TGTGCCAGCAGCTTAGCGCTAAGTACTGAGGCTTTCTTT. This chain uses TRBV7-6 with TRBJ1-1; no definite D call. Germline CDR1 SGHVS, CDR2 FNYEAQ. This CDR3 spans 13 amino acids.

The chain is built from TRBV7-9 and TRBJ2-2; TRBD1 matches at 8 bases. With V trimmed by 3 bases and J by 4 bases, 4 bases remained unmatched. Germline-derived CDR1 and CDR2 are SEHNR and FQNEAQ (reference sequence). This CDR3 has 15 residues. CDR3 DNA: TGTGCCAGCAGCTTCGACAGGGGAGTCACCGGGGAGCTGTTTTTT. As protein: CASSFDRGVTGELFF. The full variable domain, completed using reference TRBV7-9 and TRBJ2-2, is DTGVSQNPRHKITKRGQNVTFRCDPISEHNRLYWYRQTLGQGPEFLTYFQNEAQLEKSRLLSDRFSAERPKGSFSTLEIQRTEQGDSAMYLCASSFDRGVTGELFFGEGSRLTVL.

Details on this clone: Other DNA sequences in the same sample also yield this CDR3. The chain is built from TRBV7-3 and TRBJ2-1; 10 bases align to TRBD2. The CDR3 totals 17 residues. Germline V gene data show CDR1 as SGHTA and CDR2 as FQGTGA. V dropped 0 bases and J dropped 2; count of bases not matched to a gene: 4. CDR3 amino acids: CASSLTITSGAYNEQFF. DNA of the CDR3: TGTGCCAGCAGCTTAACGATCACTAGCGGGGCCTACAATGAGCAGTTCTTC.

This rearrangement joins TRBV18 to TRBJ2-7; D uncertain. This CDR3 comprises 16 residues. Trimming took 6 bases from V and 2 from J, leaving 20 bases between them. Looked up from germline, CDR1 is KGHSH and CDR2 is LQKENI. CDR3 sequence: CASSQPSTEITYEQYF. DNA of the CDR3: TGTGCCAGCTCCCAACCGTCCACTGAGATTACCTACGAGCAGTACTTC.

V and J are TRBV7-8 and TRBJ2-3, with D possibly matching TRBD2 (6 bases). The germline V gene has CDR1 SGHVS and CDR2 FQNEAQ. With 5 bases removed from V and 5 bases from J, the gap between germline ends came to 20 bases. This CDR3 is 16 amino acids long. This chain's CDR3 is CASSTYTSSLGDTQYF. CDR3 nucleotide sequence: TGTGCCAGCAGCACGTATACTAGCTCCCTAGGAGATACGCAGTATTTT.

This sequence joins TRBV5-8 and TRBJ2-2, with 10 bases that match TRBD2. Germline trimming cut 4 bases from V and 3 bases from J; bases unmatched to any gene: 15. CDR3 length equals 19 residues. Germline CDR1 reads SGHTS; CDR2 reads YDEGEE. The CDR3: CASSPPPRTSGVDTGELFF. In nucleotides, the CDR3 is TGTGCCAGCAGCCCTCCGCCGCGTACTAGCGGGGTAGACACCGGGGAGCTGTTTTTT.

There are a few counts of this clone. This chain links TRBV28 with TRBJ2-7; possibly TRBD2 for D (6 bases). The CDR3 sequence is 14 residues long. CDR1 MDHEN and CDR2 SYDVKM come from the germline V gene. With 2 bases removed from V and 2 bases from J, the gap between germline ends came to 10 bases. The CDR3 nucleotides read TGTGCCAGCAGTTTAGGCGGGGTTGCCTACGAGCAGTACTTC. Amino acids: CASSLGGVAYEQYF.

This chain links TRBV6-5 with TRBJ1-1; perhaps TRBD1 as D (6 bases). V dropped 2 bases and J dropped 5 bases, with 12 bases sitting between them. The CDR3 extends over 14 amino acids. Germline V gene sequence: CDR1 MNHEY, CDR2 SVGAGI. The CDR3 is CASSYRRTDTEAFF. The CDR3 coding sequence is TGTGCCAGCAGTTACAGAAGGACAGATACTGAAGCTTTCTTT.

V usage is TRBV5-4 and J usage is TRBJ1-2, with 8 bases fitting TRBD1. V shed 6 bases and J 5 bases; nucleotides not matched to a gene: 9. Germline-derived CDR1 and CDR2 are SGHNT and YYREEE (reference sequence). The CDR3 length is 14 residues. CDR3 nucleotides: TGTGCCAGCACGCGGACAGGGCCGACTTATGGCTACACCTTC. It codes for CASTRTGPTYGYTF.

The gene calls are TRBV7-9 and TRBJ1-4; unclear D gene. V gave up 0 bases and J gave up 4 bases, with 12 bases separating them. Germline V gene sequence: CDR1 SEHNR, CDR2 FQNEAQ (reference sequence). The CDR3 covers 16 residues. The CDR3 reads CASSLALGEINEKLFF. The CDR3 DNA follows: TGTGCCAGCAGCTTAGCGCTTGGAGAAATTAATGAAAAACTGTTTTTT.

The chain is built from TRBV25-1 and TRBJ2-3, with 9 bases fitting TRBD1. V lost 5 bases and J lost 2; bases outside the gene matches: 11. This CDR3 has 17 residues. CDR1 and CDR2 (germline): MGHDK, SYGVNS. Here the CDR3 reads CASSPPVGTGPTDTQYF. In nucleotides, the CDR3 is TGTGCCAGCAGTCCCCCTGTTGGGACAGGGCCCACAGATACGCAGTATTTT.

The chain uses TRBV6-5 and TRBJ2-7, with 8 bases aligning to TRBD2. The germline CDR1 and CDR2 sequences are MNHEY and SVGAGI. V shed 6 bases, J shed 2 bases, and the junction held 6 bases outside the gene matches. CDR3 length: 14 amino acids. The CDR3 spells CASRRGAGPYEQYF. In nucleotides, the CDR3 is TGTGCCAGCAGGCGGGGGGCAGGGCCCTACGAGCAGTACTTC.

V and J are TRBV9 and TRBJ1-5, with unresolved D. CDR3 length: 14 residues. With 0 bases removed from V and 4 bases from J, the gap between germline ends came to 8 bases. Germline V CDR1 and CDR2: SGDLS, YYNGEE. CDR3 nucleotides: TGTGCCAGCAGCGTAGGGGCCGGAAATCAGCCCCAGCATTTT. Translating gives CASSVGAGNQPQHF.

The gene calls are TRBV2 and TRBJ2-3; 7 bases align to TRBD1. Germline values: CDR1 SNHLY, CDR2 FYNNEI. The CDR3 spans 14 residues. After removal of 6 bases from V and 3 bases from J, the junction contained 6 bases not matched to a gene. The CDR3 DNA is TGTGCCAGCAGGCGACAGGGTGGGACAGATACGCAGTATTTT. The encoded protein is CASRRQGGTDTQYF.

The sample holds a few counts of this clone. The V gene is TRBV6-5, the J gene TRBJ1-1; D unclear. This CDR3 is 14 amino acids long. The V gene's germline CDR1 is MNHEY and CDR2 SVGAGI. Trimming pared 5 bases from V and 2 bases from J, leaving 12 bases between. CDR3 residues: CASSRREKNTEAFF. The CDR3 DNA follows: TGTGCCAGCAGTCGAAGGGAGAAAAACACTGAAGCTTTCTTT.

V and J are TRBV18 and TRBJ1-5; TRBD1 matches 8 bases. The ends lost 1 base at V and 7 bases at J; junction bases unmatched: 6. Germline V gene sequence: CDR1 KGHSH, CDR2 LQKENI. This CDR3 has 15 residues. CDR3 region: CASSPLGDRGQPQHF. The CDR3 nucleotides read TGTGCCAGCTCACCACTAGGTGACAGGGGCCAGCCCCAGCATTTT.

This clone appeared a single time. The CDR3, as DNA: TGTGCCAGCAGCACCGGTCGGAGCAATCAGCCCCAGCATTTT. Protein sequence: CASSTGRSNQPQHF. The J gene is TRBJ1-5, the V gene TRBV9; no firm D call. The V and J ends lost 4 bases and 1 base respectively, with 9 bases between them. Per germline, CDR1 SGDLS and CDR2 YYNGEE. The CDR3 runs to 14 residues.